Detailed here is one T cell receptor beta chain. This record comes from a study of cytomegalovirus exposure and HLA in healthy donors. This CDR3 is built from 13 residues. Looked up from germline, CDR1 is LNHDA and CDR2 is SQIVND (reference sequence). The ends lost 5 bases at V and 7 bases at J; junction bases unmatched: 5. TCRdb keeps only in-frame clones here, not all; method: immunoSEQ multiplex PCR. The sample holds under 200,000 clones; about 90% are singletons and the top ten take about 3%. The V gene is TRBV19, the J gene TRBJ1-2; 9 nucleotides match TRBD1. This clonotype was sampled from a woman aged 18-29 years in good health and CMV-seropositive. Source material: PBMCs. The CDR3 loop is CASSVRQGVGYTF. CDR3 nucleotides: TGTGCCAGTAGTGTCCGACAGGGGGTTGGCTACACCTTC.